These 3 T cell receptor beta chains share one sample of origin, sequenced in a study of OX40 agonist ivuxolimab in advanced cancers. Using immunoSEQ multiplex PCR, the repertoire was profiled, and TCRdb retains in-frame clones only, with some absent. Found here are 60,000 to 75,000 clones, around 87% of them singletons; the top ten hold around 5.2%. The starting material was CD4+ or CD8+ T cells sorted from blood, obtained in a trial of the OX40 agonist ivuxolimab. Receptor source: an adult with an advanced solid tumor such as melanoma, head and neck, liver or kidney cancer.

The rearrangement links TRBV6-6 to TRBJ1-1; no reliable D call. The CDR3 runs to 11 residues. V lost 5 bases and J lost 8, with 9 bases in between. Germline CDR1 and CDR2: MNHNY and SVGAGI (reference sequence). The CDR3 sequence: CASSPRAEAFF. The CDR3 region has the DNA TGTGCCAGCAGTCCCCGTGCCGAAGCTTTCTTT.

This chain links TRBV9 with TRBJ2-2, with unresolved D. Germline V gene sequence: CDR1 SGDLS, CDR2 YYNGEE. The CDR3 totals 17 residues. V lost 0 bases to trimming and J lost 1 base, with 13 bases between them. The CDR3 region is CASSVDYSSLNTGELFF. Written as DNA, the CDR3 is TGTGCCAGCAGCGTAGATTACTCAAGCCTGAACACCGGGGAGCTGTTTTTT. Using reference TRBV9 and TRBJ2-2 for the parts outside the CDR3, the full variable domain is DSGVTQTPKHLITATGQRVTLRCSPRSGDLSVYWYQQSLDQGLQFLIQYYNGEERAKGNILERFSAQQFPDLHSELNLSSLELGDSALYFCASSVDYSSLNTGELFFGEGSRLTVL.

The chain has TRBV2 and TRBJ2-1; D not certain. CDR3 length: 12 residues. Deletions cut 6 bases from V and 0 bases from J, with 3 bases between. Germline CDR1 reads SNHLY; CDR2 reads FYNNEI. In DNA form, the CDR3 reads TGTGCCAGCAGAAGCTCCTACAATGAGCAGTTCTTC. This codes for CASRSSYNEQFF.